These 13 T cell receptor beta chains originate from one sample sequenced in a study of T-cell reconstitution after alpha-beta-depleted transplantation in children. Molecular barcoding with unique molecular identifiers was used for the TCRbeta library. TCRdb reprocessed the PCR reads with MiXCR, giving one entry per CDR3 protein. The repertoire has over 550,000 distinct CDR3 sequences, 10% of them found once; the top ten carry less than 4.5%. Sequences were derived from PBMCs from the stem cell graft donor, sampled from the stem cell graft. These receptors came from a human donor who donated a stem cell graft to a child with acute myeloid leukemia.

In its sample, this clonotype was seen a few times. V is TRBV20-1 and J is TRBJ2-7; D call uncertain. Deletions cut 6 bases from V and 0 bases from J, with 12 bases between. The V gene's germline CDR1 is DFQATT and CDR2 SNEGSKA (reference sequence). The CDR3 is 13 residues long. The CDR3, as DNA: TGCAGTGCGCATAGCCGGAGCTCCTACGAGCAGTACTTC. Protein: CSAHSRSSYEQYF.

The rearrangement links TRBV18 to TRBJ2-5; 10 bases fit TRBD2. V lost 1 base to trimming and J lost 5 bases; unmatched junction nucleotides: 10. The CDR3 has 17 amino acids. Germline V gene sequence: CDR1 KGHSH, CDR2 LQKENI. The CDR3 DNA follows: TGTGCCAGCTCACCACTCCCACTAGCGGGACGGGAGGAGACCCAGTACTTC. Translated: CASSPLPLAGREETQYF.

This clonotype has at least ten counts. V and J are TRBV6-1 and TRBJ1-1, with unresolved D. Germline V gene lookup returns CDR1 MNHNS and CDR2 SASEGT. The CDR3 is 13 amino acids. The V end was cut by 7 bases, the J end by 1 base, with 10 bases between. The CDR3 protein is CASTLSRNTEAFF. Here the CDR3 DNA reads TGTGCCAGCACCCTAAGCAGGAACACTGAAGCTTTCTTT.

J is TRBJ2-1 and V is TRBV11-2, with 14 bases that match TRBD2. This CDR3 comprises 19 residues. Losses at the gene ends were 5 bases for V and 5 bases for J; bases not matched to a gene: 14. Per the germline V gene, CDR1 is SGHAT and CDR2 is FQNNGV. CDR3 in amino acids: CASSVSLGLAGGFNNEQFF. DNA for the CDR3: TGTGCCAGCAGCGTCTCACTAGGACTAGCGGGAGGTTTTAACAATGAGCAGTTCTTC. The variable domain in full, with the rest retrieved from reference TRBV11-2 and TRBJ2-1, is EAGVAQSPRYKIIEKRQSVAFWCNPISGHATLYWYQQILGQGPKLLIQFQNNGVVDDSQLPKDRFSAERLKGVDSTLKIQPAKLEDSAVYLCASSVSLGLAGGFNNEQFFGPGTRLTVL.

Only a few counts were recorded for this clonotype. The chain has TRBV21-1 and TRBJ2-4; the table gives TRBD1 as D, unverified against the DNA. TRBV21-1 constitutes a pseudogene. The CDR3 has 15 residues. CDR3 DNA sequence: TGTGCCAGCAGCGAAAGACAGGCAACCAAAAACATTCAGTACTTC. Translating gives CASSERQATKNIQYF.

In this sample, this clonotype turned up a few times. This chain links TRBV27 with TRBJ2-5; D gene unclear. The CDR3 runs to 10 residues. Trimming took 7 bases from V and 4 from J, leaving 4 bases between them. Germline CDR1 reads MNHEY; CDR2 reads SMNVEV (reference sequence). As DNA, the CDR3 is TGTGCCAGCACAATAGAGACCCAGTACTTC. Translated, it gives CASTIETQYF.

This clonotype was seen repeatedly, ten times or more. CDR3 in amino acids: CASSRSMTSGTGELFF. CDR3 DNA: TGTGCCAGCAGTCGCTCAATGACTAGCGGTACCGGGGAGCTGTTTTTT. V gene TRBV12-3 or TRBV12-4 combines with J gene TRBJ2-2, with 9 bases lining up with TRBD2. Unmatched junction bases numbered 9, after V lost 5 bases and J lost 5 bases. The CDR3 runs 16 residues.

This clonotype was seen only a few times. This chain links TRBV4-3 with TRBJ2-3; 11 nucleotides align to TRBD2. The CDR3 spans 17 residues. Germline loops: CDR1 LGHNA, CDR2 YSLEER. V lost 3 bases, J lost 1 base, and 6 bases stayed unmatched. In DNA, the CDR3 is TGCGCCAGCAGCCACCTACTAGCGGGAGTGGGCACAGATACGCAGTATTTT. Translated: CASSHLLAGVGTDTQYF.

This clonotype was seen at least ten times. The chain recombines TRBV15 with TRBJ2-4; no reliable D call. V was clipped by 5 bases and J by 4 bases, with 15 bases between them. The CDR3 runs 15 residues. Germline CDR1 is LNHNV and CDR2 is YYDKDF (reference sequence). CDR3 coding DNA: TGTGCCACCAGCGCCGAAGAGCTGGGGAAAAACATTCAGTACTTC. Translated: CATSAEELGKNIQYF.

This clonotype was recorded at least ten times. The chain is built from TRBV20-1 and TRBJ2-5; D gene ambiguous. The CDR3 covers 14 residues. Per germline, CDR1 DFQATT and CDR2 SNEGSKA (reference sequence). V lost 3 bases to trimming and J lost 1 base, with 12 bases between them. CDR3 region: CSARPGRLQETQYF. The CDR3 coding sequence is TGCAGTGCTAGGCCCGGACGGCTCCAAGAGACCCAGTACTTC.

This clonotype was recorded at least ten times. V usage is TRBV29-1 and J usage is TRBJ2-3, with 11 bases that match TRBD2. The CDR3 covers 15 residues. Germline CDR1 is SQVTM and CDR2 is ANQGSEA. Here the CDR3 reads CSASGTSGRTDTQYF. The CDR3 bases are TGCAGTGCCTCCGGGACTAGCGGTCGCACAGATACGCAGTATTTT.

This chain uses TRBV4-1 with TRBJ2-7; 7 nucleotides line up with TRBD1. V was clipped by 1 base and J by 2 bases; unmatched bases: 5. From germline, CDR1 is MGHRA and CDR2 YSYEKL. The CDR3 runs 15 residues. In DNA form, the CDR3 reads TGCGCCAGCAGCCAAGCCCCGGGACAGACCTACGAGCAGTACTTC. Its protein is CASSQAPGQTYEQYF.

This clonotype came up a few times. The J gene is TRBJ2-1, the V gene TRBV10-3, with 10 bases that match TRBD2. CDR1 and CDR2 (germline): ENHRY, SYGVKD. This CDR3 is 17 amino acids long. The V segment lost 6 bases and the J segment 7 bases; nucleotides outside the gene matches: 15. CDR3 DNA: TGTGCCATCAGGCGAGACACGACTAGCGGGCTACCTAATGAGCAGTTCTTC. This translates into CAIRRDTTSGLPNEQFF.